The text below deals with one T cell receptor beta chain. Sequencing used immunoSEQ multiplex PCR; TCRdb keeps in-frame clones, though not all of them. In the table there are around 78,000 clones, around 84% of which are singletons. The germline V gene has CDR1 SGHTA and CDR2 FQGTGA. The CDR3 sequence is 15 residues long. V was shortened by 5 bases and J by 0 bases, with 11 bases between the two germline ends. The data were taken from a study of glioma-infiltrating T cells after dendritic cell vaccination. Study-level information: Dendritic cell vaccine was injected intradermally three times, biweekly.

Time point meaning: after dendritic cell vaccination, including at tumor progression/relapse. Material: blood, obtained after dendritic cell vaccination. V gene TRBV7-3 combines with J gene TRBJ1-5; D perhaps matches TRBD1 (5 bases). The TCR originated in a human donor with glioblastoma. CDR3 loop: CASSLRVDSNQPQHF. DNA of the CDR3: TGTGCCAGCAGCCTCAGGGTGGATAGCAATCAGCCCCAGCATTTT.